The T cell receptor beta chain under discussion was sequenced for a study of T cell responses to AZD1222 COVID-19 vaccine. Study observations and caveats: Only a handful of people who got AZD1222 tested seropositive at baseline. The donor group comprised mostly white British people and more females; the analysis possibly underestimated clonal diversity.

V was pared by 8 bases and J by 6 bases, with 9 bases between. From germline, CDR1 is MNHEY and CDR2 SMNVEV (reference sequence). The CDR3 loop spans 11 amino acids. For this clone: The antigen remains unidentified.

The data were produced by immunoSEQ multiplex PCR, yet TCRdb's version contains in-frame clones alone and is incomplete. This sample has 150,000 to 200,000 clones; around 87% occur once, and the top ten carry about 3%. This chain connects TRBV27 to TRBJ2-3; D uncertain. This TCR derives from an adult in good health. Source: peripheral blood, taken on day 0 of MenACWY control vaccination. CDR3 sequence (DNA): TGTGCCAGCGGAAGCCTGGATACGCAGTATTTT. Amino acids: CASGSLDTQYF.